These 31 T cell receptor beta chains share one sample of origin, sequenced in a study of blood T cell repertoires in COVID-19. TCRdb keeps only in-frame clones here, not all; method: immunoSEQ multiplex PCR. The repertoire holds some 150,000 clones, with roughly 84% as singletons. Material for sequencing was PBMCs or T cells enriched from blood (not recorded which). These receptors were obtained from a woman in her fifties or sixties who had been exposed to COVID-19.

The rearrangement joins TRBV24-1 to TRBJ2-1; 12 nucleotides agree with TRBD2. The CDR3 is made up of 19 amino acids. Germline CDR1 reads KGHDR; CDR2 reads SFDVKD. V dropped 4 bases and J dropped 9; count of bases not matched to a gene: 18. CDR3: CATSEVGLAGGRLESEQFF. Here the CDR3 DNA reads TGTGCCACCAGTGAGGTGGGCCTAGCGGGGGGGCGGCTTGAATCTGAGCAGTTCTTC.

The chain is built from TRBV23-1 and TRBJ1-5; possibly TRBD1 for D (5 bases). TRBV23-1 is assigned to the ORF class and has an uncertain function. The CDR3 consists of 16 residues. With 0 bases removed from V and 0 bases from J, the gap between germline ends came to 9 bases. The DNA of the CDR3 is TGCGCCAGCAGTCAATCGGGTCAGGGTAGCAATCAGCCCCAGCATTTT. The encoded protein is CASSQSGQGSNQPQHF.

This rearrangement joins TRBV5-6 to TRBJ2-7; 7 bases agree with TRBD2. V lost 4 bases to trimming and J lost 3 bases; unmatched junction nucleotides: 4. Germline CDR1 and CDR2: SGHDT and YYEEEE. The CDR3 has 13 amino acids. The CDR3: CASSGPSGYEQYF. The CDR3 DNA follows: TGTGCCAGCAGCGGACCTAGCGGCTACGAGCAGTACTTC.

V is TRBV14 and J is TRBJ2-1; 9 nucleotides agree with TRBD1. Germline loops: CDR1 SGHDN, CDR2 FVKESK. J was trimmed by 12 bases and V by 1 base; bases with no gene match: 10. The CDR3 loop spans 15 amino acids. The CDR3 DNA reads as TGTGCCAGCAGCCAAGGGGAGGGGACAGGGAGGCGGCAGTTCTTC. Translated: CASSQGEGTGRRQFF.

The rearrangement links TRBV29-1 to TRBJ1-2; possibly TRBD1 for D (5 bases). Germline V gene data show CDR1 as SQVTM and CDR2 as ANQGSEA. Trimming took 5 bases from V and 5 from J, leaving 21 bases between them. The CDR3 is made up of 15 amino acids. The CDR3 region has the DNA TGCAGCGTTATCGGGCCCGGGGGGGTTTCATATGGCTACACCTTC. This encodes CSVIGPGGVSYGYTF.

The chain couples TRBV15 to TRBJ2-5; TRBD2 might be the D (7 bases). The CDR3 runs to 13 residues. Germline CDR1 and CDR2: LNHNV and YYDKDF (reference sequence). V was clipped by 6 bases and J by 5 bases, with 13 bases between them. The CDR3 region has the DNA TGTGCCACCAGTTTCGGGGGGCTCGAGACCCAGTACTTC. Translated: CATSFGGLETQYF.

V gene TRBV5-1 combines with J gene TRBJ1-6; 8 nucleotides align to TRBD1. The CDR3 sequence is 15 residues long. The trim removed 2 bases at V and 6 bases at J, leaving 4 bases unmatched. The germline gives CDR1 SGHRS, CDR2 YFSETQ. Written as DNA, the CDR3 is TGCGCCAGCAGCTTCAGGACAGGGTCTAATTCACCCCTCCACTTT. This gives the protein CASSFRTGSNSPLHF.

This rearrangement joins TRBV15 to TRBJ1-2; TRBD1 is a possible D gene (6 bases). The germline V gene encodes CDR1 LNHNV and CDR2 YYDKDF (reference sequence). V was clipped by 0 bases and J by 4 bases, with 18 bases between them. This CDR3 comprises 17 residues. The CDR3 protein is CATSREGDGYRVYGYTF. As DNA, the CDR3 is TGTGCCACCAGCAGAGAAGGGGATGGATACAGGGTCTATGGCTACACCTTC. Variable domain in full (rest from reference TRBV15 and TRBJ1-2): DAMVIQNPRYQVTQFGKPVTLSCSQTLNHNVMYWYQQKSSQAPKLLFHYYDKDFNNEADTPDNFQSRRPNTSFCFLDIRSPGLGDTAMYLCATSREGDGYRVYGYTFGSGTRLTVV.

This rearrangement joins TRBV19 to TRBJ1-4, with 9 nucleotides matching TRBD1. Germline V lookup: CDR1 LNHDA, CDR2 SQIVND (reference sequence). CDR3 length: 12 residues. Trimming removed 6 bases from V and 16 bases from J; junction bases left unmatched: 9. The CDR3 loop is CASRNRGTGRFF. The DNA of the CDR3 is TGTGCCAGTAGGAACCGAGGGACAGGGAGGTTTTTT.

The chain joins TRBV3-1 (or the pseudogene TRBV3-2) to TRBJ1-1, with 10 bases matching TRBD1. Looked up from germline, CDR1 is LGHDT and CDR2 is YNNKEL (reference sequence). There are 12 residues in the CDR3. The V and J ends lost 9 bases and 9 bases, in that order; junction bases with no gene match: 7. In DNA form, the CDR3 reads TGTGCCAGTGCCCGGGACAGGGGTAAAGCTTTCTTT. Its translation is CASARDRGKAFF.

The chain recombines TRBV11-2 with TRBJ1-2, with D perhaps TRBD1 (6 bases). V gave up 5 bases and J gave up 4 bases, with 17 bases separating them. CDR3 length: 15 amino acids. Germline CDR1 is SGHAT and CDR2 is FQNNGV. CDR3 region: CASSVQGLVSYGYTF. Written as DNA, the CDR3 is TGTGCCAGCAGCGTCCAGGGGCTTGTAAGCTATGGCTACACCTTC.

The chain is built from TRBV5-1 and TRBJ1-2; D perhaps matches TRBD1 (5 bases). The CDR3 contains 15 residues. Trimming took 0 bases from V and 3 from J, leaving 12 bases between them. Germline V gene lookup returns CDR1 SGHRS and CDR2 YFSETQ. The CDR3 reads CASSLERPGDYGYTF. CDR3 nucleotides: TGCGCCAGCAGCTTGGAACGGCCGGGGGACTATGGCTACACCTTC.

The chain carries TRBV7-9 and TRBJ2-7; 11 bases agree with TRBD2. The CDR3 contains 16 residues. CDR1 and CDR2 (germline): SEHNR, FQNEAQ (reference sequence). V dropped 0 bases and J dropped 4; count of bases not matched to a gene: 5. The CDR3 bases are TGTGCCAGCAGCTTAGCGGCTAGCGGGAGGCCGTACGAGCAGTACTTC. Translation: CASSLAASGRPYEQYF.

The gene calls are TRBV6-1 and TRBJ2-7, with unresolved D. The CDR3 extends over 14 amino acids. V was cut by 2 bases and J by 0 bases, with 8 bases left in between. The germline gives CDR1 MNHNS, CDR2 SASEGT. CDR3 in amino acids: CASSEWAPSYEQYF. CDR3 coding DNA: TGTGCCAGCAGTGAATGGGCCCCCTCCTACGAGCAGTACTTC.

The gene calls are TRBV5-1 and TRBJ1-1, with 10 bases matching TRBD1. With 1 base clipped from V and 4 bases from J, the junction kept 4 bases outside the gene matches. CDR1 and CDR2 from the germline V gene are SGHRS and YFSETQ. The CDR3 runs to 15 residues. This CDR3 reads CASSLPGQGVTEAFF. The CDR3 DNA sequence: TGCGCCAGCAGCTTGCCCGGACAGGGGGTCACTGAAGCTTTCTTT.

This clone is a singleton in its sample. The rearrangement uses TRBV10-1 and TRBJ1-5; D is ambiguous. The V end lost 6 bases, the J end lost 0 bases, and 9 bases lay between the germline ends. The V gene's germline CDR1 is WNHNN and CDR2 SYGVQD (reference sequence). The CDR3 has 14 residues. The CDR3 reads CASSDGDSNQPQHF. The CDR3 DNA is TGCGCCAGCAGCGACGGGGATAGCAATCAGCCCCAGCATTTT.

The CDR3 region has the DNA TGTGCCAGTACTTCCAGGGGGCGCAAAGAGACCCAGTACTTC. This codes for CASTSRGRKETQYF. The chain is built from TRBV19 and TRBJ2-5, with 8 bases that match TRBD1. Per the germline V gene, CDR1 is LNHDA and CDR2 is SQIVND (reference sequence). V lost 7 bases and J lost 3; bases outside the gene matches: 7. CDR3 length: 14 residues.

The rearrangement links TRBV12-5 to TRBJ2-5; 7 nucleotides match TRBD2. In germline, CDR1 is LGHNT, CDR2 FRNRAP. The V segment lost 7 bases and the J segment 4 bases; nucleotides outside the gene matches: 9. The CDR3 runs 14 residues. CDR3 nucleotide sequence: TGTGCTAGTGCCCCGGTGGGGGGGAGAGAGACCCAGTACTTC. As protein: CASAPVGGRETQYF.

The chain has TRBV5-1 and TRBJ1-3; no clear D. The CDR3 contains 15 residues. Germline V CDR1 and CDR2: SGHRS, YFSETQ. Trimming took 2 bases from V and 0 from J, leaving 9 bases between them. CDR3: CASSFSSTSGNTIYF. The CDR3 DNA sequence: TGCGCCAGCAGCTTTAGCAGTACCTCTGGAAACACCATATATTTT. Variable domain in full (rest from reference TRBV5-1 and TRBJ1-3): KAGVTQTPRYLIKTRGQQVTLSCSPISGHRSVSWYQQTPGQGLQFLFEYFSETQRNKGNFPGRFSGRQFSNSRSEMNVSTLELGDSALYLCASSFSSTSGNTIYFGEGSWLTVV.

The chain carries TRBV14 and TRBJ2-1; D not resolved. Trimming shortened V by 1 base and J by 4 bases, and 14 bases separated the two germline ends. The CDR3 contains 16 residues. In germline, CDR1 is SGHDN, CDR2 FVKESK. CDR3 sequence: CASSQGVTMAYNEQFF. In DNA, the CDR3 is TGTGCCAGCAGCCAAGGAGTAACTATGGCGTACAATGAGCAGTTCTTC.

V is TRBV11-2 and J is TRBJ2-7, with 10 bases aligning to TRBD2. V was clipped by 1 base and J by 6 bases; unmatched bases: 3. The CDR3 consists of 14 residues. Germline V gene lookup returns CDR1 SGHAT and CDR2 FQNNGV. CDR3 sequence: CASSLVASGGEQYF. In DNA form, the CDR3 reads TGTGCCAGCAGCTTAGTCGCTAGCGGGGGCGAGCAGTACTTC. The full variable domain, rest sourced from reference TRBV11-2 and TRBJ2-7, is EAGVAQSPRYKIIEKRQSVAFWCNPISGHATLYWYQQILGQGPKLLIQFQNNGVVDDSQLPKDRFSAERLKGVDSTLKIQPAKLEDSAVYLCASSLVASGGEQYFGPGTRLTVT.

J is TRBJ1-2 and V is TRBV7-2, with a weak D call TRBD1 (5 bases). V was cut by 2 bases and J by 0 bases, with 16 bases left in between. Germline-derived CDR1 and CDR2 are SGHTA and FQGNSA. The CDR3 extends over 17 amino acids. As DNA, the CDR3 is TGTGCCAGCAGCTTATACCCTAGACAGCCGTCTAACTATGGCTACACCTTC. It encodes CASSLYPRQPSNYGYTF.

V is TRBV5-6 and J is TRBJ1-4; weak D call: TRBD1 (5 bases). Germline V gene lookup returns CDR1 SGHDT and CDR2 YYEEEE. The CDR3 loop spans 15 amino acids. The V gene lost 4 bases and the J gene lost 2 bases, with 12 bases spanning the gap. CDR3 nucleotides: TGTGCCAGCAGCCCGGGGGGTCGTACTAATGAAAAACTGTTTTTT. This encodes CASSPGGRTNEKLFF.

V gene TRBV10-2 combines with J gene TRBJ2-7, with D possibly TRBD2 on 5 matching bases. CDR3 length: 13 amino acids. Germline lookup yields CDR1 WSHSY and CDR2 SAAADI. Trimming shortened V by 4 bases and J by 3 bases, and 10 bases separated the two germline ends. In DNA form, the CDR3 reads TGCGCCAGCAGTGTCGGCGGGCACTACGAGCAGTACTTC. This translates into CASSVGGHYEQYF.

This chain uses TRBV27 with TRBJ1-2, with 8 bases that match TRBD1. Germline V gene sequence: CDR1 MNHEY, CDR2 SMNVEV (reference sequence). The CDR3 is 14 amino acids. V lost 5 bases, J lost 3 bases, and 5 bases stayed unmatched. The CDR3 loop reads CASSMTGEYYGYTF. Here the CDR3 DNA reads TGTGCCAGCAGTATGACAGGGGAGTACTATGGCTACACCTTC.

The rearrangement uses TRBV7-6 and TRBJ1-5; D might be TRBD1 (6 bases). The CDR3 is made up of 15 amino acids. Looked up from germline, CDR1 is SGHVS and CDR2 is FNYEAQ. V was shortened by 5 bases and J by 1 base, with 12 bases between the two germline ends. The CDR3 nucleotides read TGTGCCAGCAGCCAGGACAGACAGAGCAATCAGCCCCAGCATTTT. Protein product: CASSQDRQSNQPQHF.

V and J are TRBV7-9 and TRBJ1-1; D is unresolved. V was cut by 1 base and J by 4 bases, with 7 bases left in between. Germline V lookup: CDR1 SEHNR, CDR2 FQNEAQ (reference sequence). The CDR3 is made up of 13 amino acids. CDR3 sequence reads: CASSLERGTEAFF. CDR3 DNA sequence: TGTGCCAGCAGCTTAGAACGGGGCACTGAAGCTTTCTTT.

The chain uses TRBV19 and TRBJ1-2; TRBD1 matches 9 bases. From germline, CDR1 is LNHDA and CDR2 SQIVND (reference sequence). The length of the CDR3 is 13 residues. Germline trimming cut 3 bases from V and 5 bases from J; bases unmatched to any gene: 1. The CDR3 region is CASSIGQGYGYTF. CDR3 nucleotide sequence: TGTGCCAGTAGTATCGGACAGGGGTATGGCTACACCTTC.

This clone was recorded a few times. This chain links TRBV6-5 with TRBJ1-2; maybe TRBD1 (5 bases). From germline, CDR1 is MNHEY and CDR2 SVGAGI. The length of the CDR3 is 13 residues. With 7 bases removed from V and 4 bases from J, the gap between germline ends came to 13 bases. The CDR3 DNA reads TGTGCCAGCACCCCGGGGGGTGGCTATGGCTACACCTTC. It translates to CASTPGGGYGYTF.

J is TRBJ2-1 and V is TRBV5-1; 7 bases fit TRBD1. V shed 4 bases and J 3 bases; nucleotides not matched to a gene: 4. From germline, CDR1 is SGHRS and CDR2 YFSETQ. The CDR3 extends over 14 amino acids. Here the CDR3 reads CASSIRQGYNEQFF. DNA for the CDR3: TGCGCCAGCAGCATTAGACAGGGCTACAATGAGCAGTTCTTC.

The chain is built from TRBV5-8 and TRBJ2-5, with 10 nucleotides matching TRBD2. V trimming: 4 bases; J trimming: 0 bases; junction bases outside the gene matches: 9. The CDR3 has 17 amino acids. Germline lookup yields CDR1 SGHTS and CDR2 YDEGEE. The CDR3 DNA reads TGTGCCAGCAGCCGTGGTCTAGCGGGGGTAAACCAAGAGACCCAGTACTTC. Protein product: CASSRGLAGVNQETQYF. Using reference TRBV5-8 and TRBJ2-5 for the parts outside the CDR3, the full variable domain is EAGVTQSPTHLIKTRGQQATLRCSPISGHTSVYWYQQALGLGLQFLLWYDEGEERNRGNFPPRFSGRQFPNYSSELNVNALELEDSALYLCASSRGLAGVNQETQYFGPGTRLLVL.